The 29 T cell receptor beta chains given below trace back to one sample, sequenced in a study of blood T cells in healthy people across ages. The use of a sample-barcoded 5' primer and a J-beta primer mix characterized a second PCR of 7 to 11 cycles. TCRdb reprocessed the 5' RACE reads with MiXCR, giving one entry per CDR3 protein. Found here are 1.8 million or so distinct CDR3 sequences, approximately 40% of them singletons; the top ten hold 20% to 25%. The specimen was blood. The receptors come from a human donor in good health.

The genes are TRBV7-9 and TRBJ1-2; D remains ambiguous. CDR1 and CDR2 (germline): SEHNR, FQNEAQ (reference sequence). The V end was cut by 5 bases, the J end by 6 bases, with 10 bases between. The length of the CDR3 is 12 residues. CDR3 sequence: CASSPPAHGYTF. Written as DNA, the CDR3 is TGTGCCAGCAGCCCCCCGGCCCATGGCTACACCTTC.

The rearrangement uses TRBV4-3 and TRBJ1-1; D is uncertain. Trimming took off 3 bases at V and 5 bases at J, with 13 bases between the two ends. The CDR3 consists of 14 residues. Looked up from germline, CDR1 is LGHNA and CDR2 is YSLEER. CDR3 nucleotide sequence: TGCGCCAGCAGCCACGAGGGCTCACTGACTGAAGCTTTCTTT. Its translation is CASSHEGSLTEAFF.

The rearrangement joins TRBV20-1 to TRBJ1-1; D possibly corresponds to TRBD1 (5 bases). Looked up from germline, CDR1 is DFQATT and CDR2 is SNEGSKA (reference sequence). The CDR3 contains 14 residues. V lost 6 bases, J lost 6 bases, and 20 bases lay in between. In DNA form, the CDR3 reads TGCAGTGCCAGGGAACACAGTAAAGTCGCTGAAGCTTTCTTT. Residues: CSAREHSKVAEAFF.

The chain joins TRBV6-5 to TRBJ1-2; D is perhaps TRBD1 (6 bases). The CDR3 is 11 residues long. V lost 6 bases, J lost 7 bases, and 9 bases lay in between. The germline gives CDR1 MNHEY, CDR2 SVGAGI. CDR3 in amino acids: CASSEGVGYTF. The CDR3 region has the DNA TGTGCCAGCAGCGAGGGGGTTGGCTACACCTTC.

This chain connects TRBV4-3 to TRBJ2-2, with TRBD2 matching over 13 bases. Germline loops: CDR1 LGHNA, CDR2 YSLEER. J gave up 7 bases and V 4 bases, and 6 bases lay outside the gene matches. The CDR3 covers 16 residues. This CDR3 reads CASSRTSGGAGGELFF. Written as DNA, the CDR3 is TGCGCCAGCAGCCGTACTAGCGGGGGGGCAGGCGGGGAGCTGTTTTTT.

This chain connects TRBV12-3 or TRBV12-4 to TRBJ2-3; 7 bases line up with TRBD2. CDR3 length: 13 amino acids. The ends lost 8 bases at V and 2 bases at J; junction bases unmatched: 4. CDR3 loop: CASGDYDTDTQYF. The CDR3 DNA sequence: TGTGCCAGCGGGGACTATGACACAGATACGCAGTATTTT.

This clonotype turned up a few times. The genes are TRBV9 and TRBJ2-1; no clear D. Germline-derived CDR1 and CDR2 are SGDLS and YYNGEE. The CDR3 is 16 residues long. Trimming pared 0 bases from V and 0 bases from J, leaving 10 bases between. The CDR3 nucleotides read TGTGCCAGCAGCGTAGGCCCGCAGAGCTCCTACAATGAGCAGTTCTTC. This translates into CASSVGPQSSYNEQFF.

In DNA, the CDR3 is TGCAGCGTTGAGACAGGGGGTCGGGGAGATACGCAGTATTTT. Protein product: CSVETGGRGDTQYF. This chain joins TRBV29-1 and TRBJ2-3, with 9 nucleotides matching TRBD1. The CDR3 runs 14 residues. Per germline, CDR1 SQVTM and CDR2 ANQGSEA. After removal of 3 bases from V and 5 bases from J, the junction contained 6 bases not matched to a gene.

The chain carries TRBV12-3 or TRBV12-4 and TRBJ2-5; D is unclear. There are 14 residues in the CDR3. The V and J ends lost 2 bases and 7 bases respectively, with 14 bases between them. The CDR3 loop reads CASSLSVRMWTQYF. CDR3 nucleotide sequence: TGTGCCAGCAGTTTAAGTGTCCGGATGTGGACCCAGTACTTC.

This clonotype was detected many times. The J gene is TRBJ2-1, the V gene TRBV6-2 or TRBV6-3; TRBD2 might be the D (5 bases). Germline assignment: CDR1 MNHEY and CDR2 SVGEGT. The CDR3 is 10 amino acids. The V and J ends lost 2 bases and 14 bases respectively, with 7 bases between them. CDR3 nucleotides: TGTGCCAGCAGTTACGGGAGCGAGTTCTTC. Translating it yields CASSYGSEFF.

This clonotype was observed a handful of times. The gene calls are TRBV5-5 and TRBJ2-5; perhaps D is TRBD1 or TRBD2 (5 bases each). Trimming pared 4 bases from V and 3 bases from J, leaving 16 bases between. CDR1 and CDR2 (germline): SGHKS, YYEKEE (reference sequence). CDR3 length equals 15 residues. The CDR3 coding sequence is TGTGCCAGCAGCCTACTGACGGGGCCAGAAGAGACCCAGTACTTC. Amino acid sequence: CASSLLTGPEETQYF. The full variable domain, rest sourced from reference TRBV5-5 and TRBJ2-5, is DAGVTQSPTHLIKTRGQQVTLRCSPISGHKSVSWYQQVLGQGPQFIFQYYEKEERGRGNFPDRFSARQFPNYSSELNVNALLLGDSALYLCASSLLTGPEETQYFGPGTRLLVL.

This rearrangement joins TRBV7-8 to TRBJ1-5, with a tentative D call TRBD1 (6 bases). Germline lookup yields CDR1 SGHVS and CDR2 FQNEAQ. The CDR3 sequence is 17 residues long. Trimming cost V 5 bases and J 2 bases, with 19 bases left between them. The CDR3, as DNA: TGTGCCAGCAGCCTGAGGGGGGGGCAGAGTGGCAATCAGCCCCAGCATTTT. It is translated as CASSLRGGQSGNQPQHF. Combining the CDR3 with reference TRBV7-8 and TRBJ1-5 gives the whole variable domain GAGVSQSPRYKVAKRGQDVALRCDPISGHVSLFWYQQALGQGPEFLTYFQNEAQLDKSGLPSDRFFAERPEGSVSTLKIQRTQQEDSAVYLCASSLRGGQSGNQPQHFGDGTRLSIL.

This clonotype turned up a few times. CDR3 bases: TGCAGTGCCAGACCCGGGACAGGGCCCTACGAGCAGTACTTC. The encoded protein is CSARPGTGPYEQYF. V usage is TRBV20-1 and J usage is TRBJ2-7, with TRBD1 matching 9 bases. Looked up from germline, CDR1 is DFQATT and CDR2 is SNEGSKA (reference sequence). The CDR3 is made up of 14 amino acids. V was pared by 6 bases and J by 2 bases, with 8 bases of the junction left unmatched.

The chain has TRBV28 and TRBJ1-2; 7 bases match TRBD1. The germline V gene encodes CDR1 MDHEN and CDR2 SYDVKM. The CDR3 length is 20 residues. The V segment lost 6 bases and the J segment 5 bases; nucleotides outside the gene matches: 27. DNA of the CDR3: TGTGCCAGCAGAACCTCAACGGGGCGATCGATCAGGGGGGAGAGGTATGGCTACACCTTC. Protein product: CASRTSTGRSIRGERYGYTF.

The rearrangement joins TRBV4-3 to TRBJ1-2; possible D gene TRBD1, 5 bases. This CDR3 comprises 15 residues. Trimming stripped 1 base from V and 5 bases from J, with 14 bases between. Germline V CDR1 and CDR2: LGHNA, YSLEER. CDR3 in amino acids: CASSQGLGALYGYTF. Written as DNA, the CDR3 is TGCGCCAGCAGCCAAGGTCTTGGGGCCCTTTATGGCTACACCTTC.

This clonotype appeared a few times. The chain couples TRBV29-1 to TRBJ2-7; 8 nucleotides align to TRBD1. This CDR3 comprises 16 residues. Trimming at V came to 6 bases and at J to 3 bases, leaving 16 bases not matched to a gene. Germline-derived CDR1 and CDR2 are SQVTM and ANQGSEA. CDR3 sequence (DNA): TGCAGCGTCGAACCATTGGGGAGACAGGGGAACTACGAGCAGTACTTC. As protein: CSVEPLGRQGNYEQYF.

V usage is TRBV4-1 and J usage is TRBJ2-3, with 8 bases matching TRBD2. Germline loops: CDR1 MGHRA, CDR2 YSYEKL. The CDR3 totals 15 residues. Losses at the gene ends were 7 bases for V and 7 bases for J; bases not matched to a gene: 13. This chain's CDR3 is CASNRGSGGIHTQYF. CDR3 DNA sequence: TGCGCCAGCAACCGCGGAAGCGGGGGAATACATACGCAGTATTTT.

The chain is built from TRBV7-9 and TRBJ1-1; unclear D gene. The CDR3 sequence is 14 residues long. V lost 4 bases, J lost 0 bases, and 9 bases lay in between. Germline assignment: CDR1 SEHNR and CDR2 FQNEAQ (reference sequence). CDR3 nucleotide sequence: TGTGCCAGCAGCTCCCCCCAGCTGAACACTGAAGCTTTCTTT. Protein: CASSSPQLNTEAFF.

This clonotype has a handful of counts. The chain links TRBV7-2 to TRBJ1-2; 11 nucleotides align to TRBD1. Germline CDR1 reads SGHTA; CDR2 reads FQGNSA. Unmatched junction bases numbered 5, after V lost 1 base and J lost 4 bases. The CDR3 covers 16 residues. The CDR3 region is CASSLDWTGGGYGYTF. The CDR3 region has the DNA TGTGCCAGCAGCTTAGATTGGACAGGGGGCGGCTATGGCTACACCTTC.

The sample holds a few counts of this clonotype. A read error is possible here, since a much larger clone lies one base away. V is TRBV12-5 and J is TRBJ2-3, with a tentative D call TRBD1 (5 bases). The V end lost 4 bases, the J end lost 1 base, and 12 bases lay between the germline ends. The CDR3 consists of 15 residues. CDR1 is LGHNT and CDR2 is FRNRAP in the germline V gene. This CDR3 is CASGSPRAGTDTQYF. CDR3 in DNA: TGTGCTAGTGGTTCTCCCAGGGCTGGCACAGATACGCAGTATTTT.

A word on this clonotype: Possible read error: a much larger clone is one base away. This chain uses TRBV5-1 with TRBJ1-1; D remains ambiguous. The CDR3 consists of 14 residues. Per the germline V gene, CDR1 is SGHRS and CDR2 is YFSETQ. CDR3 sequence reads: CAGSLTQRNTEAFF. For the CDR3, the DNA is TGCGCCGGCAGCTTGACTCAGAGGAACACTGAAGCTTTCTTT.

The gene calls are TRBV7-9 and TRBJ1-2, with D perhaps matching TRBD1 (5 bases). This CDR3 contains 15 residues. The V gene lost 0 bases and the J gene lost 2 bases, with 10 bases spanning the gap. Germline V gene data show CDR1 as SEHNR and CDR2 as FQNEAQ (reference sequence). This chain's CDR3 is CASSLAPEGNYGYTF. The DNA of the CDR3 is TGTGCCAGCAGCTTAGCTCCGGAGGGGAACTATGGCTACACCTTC. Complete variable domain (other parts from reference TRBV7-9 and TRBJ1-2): DTGVSQNPRHKITKRGQNVTFRCDPISEHNRLYWYRQTLGQGPEFLTYFQNEAQLEKSRLLSDRFSAERPKGSFSTLEIQRTEQGDSAMYLCASSLAPEGNYGYTFGSGTRLTVV.

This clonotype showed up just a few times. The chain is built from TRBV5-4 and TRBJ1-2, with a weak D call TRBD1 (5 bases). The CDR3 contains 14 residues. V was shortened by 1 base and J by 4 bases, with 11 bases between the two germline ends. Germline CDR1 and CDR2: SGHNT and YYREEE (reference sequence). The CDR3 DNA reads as TGTGCCAGCAGCTTGTTTACAGGTTCCTATGGCTACACCTTC. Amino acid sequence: CASSLFTGSYGYTF.

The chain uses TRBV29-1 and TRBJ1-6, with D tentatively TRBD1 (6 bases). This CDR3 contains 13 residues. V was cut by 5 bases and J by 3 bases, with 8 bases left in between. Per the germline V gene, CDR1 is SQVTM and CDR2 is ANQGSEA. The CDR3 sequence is CSVRTDYNSPLHF. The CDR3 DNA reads TGCAGCGTTCGGACAGACTATAATTCACCCCTCCACTTT.

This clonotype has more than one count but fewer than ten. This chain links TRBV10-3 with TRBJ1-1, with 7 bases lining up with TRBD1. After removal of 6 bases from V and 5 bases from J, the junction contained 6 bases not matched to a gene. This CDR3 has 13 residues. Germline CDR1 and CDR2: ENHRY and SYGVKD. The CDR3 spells CAIRTQGRTEAFF. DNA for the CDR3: TGTGCCATCAGAACACAGGGGCGAACTGAAGCTTTCTTT.

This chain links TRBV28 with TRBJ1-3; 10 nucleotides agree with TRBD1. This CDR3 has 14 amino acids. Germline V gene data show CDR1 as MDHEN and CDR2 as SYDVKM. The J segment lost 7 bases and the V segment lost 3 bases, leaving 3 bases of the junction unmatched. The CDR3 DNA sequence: TGTGCCAGCAGTTTTCCGGGACAGGGGAACACCATATATTTT. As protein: CASSFPGQGNTIYF.

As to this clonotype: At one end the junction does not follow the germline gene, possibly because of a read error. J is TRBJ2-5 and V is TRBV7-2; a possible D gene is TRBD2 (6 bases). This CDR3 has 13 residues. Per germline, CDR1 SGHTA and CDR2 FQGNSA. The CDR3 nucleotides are TGTGCCGGCAGCCACGGGGGTGTGGAGACCCAGTACTTC. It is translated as CAGSHGGVETQYF.

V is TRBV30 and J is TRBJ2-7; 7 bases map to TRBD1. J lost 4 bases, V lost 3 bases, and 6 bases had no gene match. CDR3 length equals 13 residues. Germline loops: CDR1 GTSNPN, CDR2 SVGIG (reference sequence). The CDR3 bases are TGTGCCTGGAGCCAAGACAGGGCGTACGAGCAGTACTTC. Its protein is CAWSQDRAYEQYF. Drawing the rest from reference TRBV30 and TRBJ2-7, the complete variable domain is SQTIHQWPATLVQPVGSPLSLECTVEGTSNPNLYWYRQAAGRGLQLLFYSVGIGQISSEVPQNLSASRPQDRQFILSSKKLLLSDSGFYLCAWSQDRAYEQYFGPGTRLTVT.

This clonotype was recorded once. In DNA form, the CDR3 reads TGTGCCAGCAGCCAAGATGGGCCTGTTCCGTTCTTC. Its translation: CASSQDGPVPFF. The genes are TRBV3-1 and TRBJ2-1; D unclear. The CDR3 runs 12 residues. With 0 bases removed from V and 15 bases from J, the gap between germline ends came to 12 bases. The germline V gene encodes CDR1 LGHDT and CDR2 YNNKEL (reference sequence).